A single sample is the source of the 13 T cell receptor beta chains below, sequenced in a study of shared clonotypes between healthy human individuals. Some clones are missing from TCRdb's copy, which holds only in-frame ones; the method was immunoSEQ multiplex PCR. The table has roughly 1,500,000 clones, just under 99% seen once. The sequenced material came from naive CD4+ T cells sorted from blood. Subset specified: CD45RA+ positively selected. Receptors were obtained from a young man in good health.

The J gene is TRBJ2-1, the V gene TRBV25-1; D call uncertain. V dropped 4 bases and J dropped 1 base, with 8 bases sitting between them. The CDR3 contains 14 residues. Per the germline V gene, CDR1 is MGHDK and CDR2 is SYGVNS. This CDR3 reads CASSVDPSYNEQFF. The CDR3 coding sequence is TGTGCCAGCAGTGTAGATCCGTCCTACAATGAGCAGTTCTTC. Based on the CDR3 plus reference TRBV25-1 and TRBJ2-1, the full variable domain is EADIYQTPRYLVIGTGKKITLECSQTMGHDKMYWYQQDPGMELHLIHYSYGVNSTEKGDLSSESTVSRIRTEHFPLTLESARPSHTSQYLCASSVDPSYNEQFFGPGTRLTVL.

Comments on this clone: The sample contains more than one DNA sequence encoding this CDR3. CDR3 region: CASSLGQANYGYTF. The CDR3 DNA is TGTGCCAGCAGTTTGGGGCAGGCTAACTATGGCTACACCTTC. The chain recombines TRBV28 with TRBJ1-2, with D possibly matching TRBD1 (5 bases). CDR3 length equals 14 residues. V was shortened by 3 bases and J by 0 bases, with 8 bases between the two germline ends. CDR1 and CDR2 from the germline V gene are MDHEN and SYDVKM.

Details on this clone: Within the sample, other DNA sequences also encode this same CDR3. J is TRBJ2-3 and V is TRBV18; D remains unclear. The CDR3 covers 13 residues. CDR1 is KGHSH and CDR2 is LQKENI in the germline V gene. V lost 0 bases to trimming and J lost 5 bases, with 6 bases between them. DNA for the CDR3: TGTGCCAGCTCACCACCAGCCGGAGATACGCAGTATTTT. It translates to CASSPPAGDTQYF.

The V call is TRBV19, the J call TRBJ2-7, with TRBD2 matching 7 bases. The CDR3 is 15 amino acids. The V gene end was trimmed by 6 bases and the J gene end by 0 bases; junction bases not matched to a gene: 8. The V gene's germline CDR1 is LNHDA and CDR2 SQIVND (reference sequence). The CDR3 spells CASRSRGESSYEQYF. The CDR3 bases are TGTGCCAGTAGGTCCCGGGGGGAGAGCTCCTACGAGCAGTACTTC.

This sequence joins TRBV7-9 and TRBJ1-4; D gene unclear. The germline V gene has CDR1 SEHNR and CDR2 FQNEAQ (reference sequence). Trimming stripped 1 base from V and 0 bases from J, with 6 bases between. The CDR3 has 15 amino acids. CDR3 DNA: TGTGCCAGCAGCTTAGGCCGGGCAACTAATGAAAAACTGTTTTTT. It specifies CASSLGRATNEKLFF.

CDR3 DNA: TGCGCCAGCAGCTTGGCGGGTACCAGAGATACGCAGTATTTT. Translation: CASSLAGTRDTQYF. The chain joins TRBV5-1 to TRBJ2-3; D remains unclear. The ends were cut back, 0 bases at V and 5 bases at J, with 10 bases in the middle. CDR3 length: 14 amino acids. Germline CDR1 SGHRS, CDR2 YFSETQ.

V and J are TRBV5-8 and TRBJ1-5, with a tentative D call TRBD1 (6 bases). CDR3 length: 14 amino acids. Between the trimmed V and J ends, which lost 0 bases and 5 bases, there was a span of 9 bases. The germline CDR1 and CDR2 sequences are SGHTS and YDEGEE. CDR3 nucleotide sequence: TGTGCCAGCAGCTTGGGGACAGAAGATCAGCCCCAGCATTTT. This encodes CASSLGTEDQPQHF.

In DNA, the CDR3 is TGTGCCAGCAGTGTTGGACAGGGAGCTAACTATGGCTACACCTTC. Amino acids: CASSVGQGANYGYTF. V usage is TRBV2 and J usage is TRBJ1-2, with 8 bases matching TRBD1. Germline lookup yields CDR1 SNHLY and CDR2 FYNNEI. The trim removed 4 bases at V and 0 bases at J, leaving 4 bases unmatched. The length of the CDR3 is 15 residues.

The count of this clone is one. The genes are TRBV29-1 and TRBJ2-6; TRBD1 matches at 10 bases. V lost 5 bases and J lost 3; bases outside the gene matches: 7. The CDR3 has 16 residues. Germline V gives CDR1 SQVTM, CDR2 ANQGSEA. In DNA form, the CDR3 reads TGCAGCGTTTGGGACAGGGGTTTATTTGGGGCCAACGTCCTGACTTTC. Residues: CSVWDRGLFGANVLTF.

The rearrangement uses TRBV7-3 and TRBJ2-3; 7 nucleotides match TRBD2. This CDR3 has 15 amino acids. Unmatched junction bases numbered 5, after V lost 5 bases and J lost 0 bases. Germline V gene data show CDR1 as SGHTA and CDR2 as FQGTGA. This CDR3 reads CASSHGAGSTDTQYF. CDR3 nucleotides: TGTGCCAGCAGCCATGGAGCGGGAAGCACAGATACGCAGTATTTT.

The rearrangement joins TRBV19 to TRBJ1-1; D unresolved. The CDR3 is 15 amino acids. Trimming removed 7 bases at V and 0 bases at J, with 15 bases between. CDR1 is LNHDA, CDR2 SQIVND, per germline (reference sequence). The CDR3 DNA reads as TGTGCCAGTACCCCAGCGGGCAGAGTGAACACTGAAGCTTTCTTT. Its translation: CASTPAGRVNTEAFF.

This CDR3 reads CASSDLRLATTYEQYF. Here the CDR3 DNA reads TGCGCCAGCAGTGATCTCCGACTAGCGACAACCTACGAGCAGTACTTC. The chain employs TRBV10-1 and TRBJ2-7, with 8 bases identical to TRBD2. CDR3 length equals 16 residues. Germline CDR1 and CDR2: WNHNN and SYGVQD (reference sequence). Trimming took 3 bases from V and 2 from J; bases not matched to a gene: 9.

This clone was seen a single time. The chain links TRBV5-1 to TRBJ2-1, with 12 bases identical to TRBD1. The ends lost 8 bases at V and 6 bases at J; junction bases unmatched: 6. This CDR3 is built from 14 residues. Per germline, CDR1 SGHRS and CDR2 YFSETQ. This CDR3 is CASTGQGAINEQFF. The DNA of the CDR3 is TGCGCCAGTACGGGACAGGGGGCAATCAATGAGCAGTTCTTC.